These 18 T cell receptor beta chains originate from one sample sequenced in a study of blood T cell repertoires in COVID-19. The repertoire was sequenced with immunoSEQ multiplex PCR; TCRdb's copy has only in-frame clones and lacks some. This table has fewer than 150,000 clones, 85% to 90% appearing once. The sample comprised peripheral blood. These receptors were collected from a woman of 80 years or more with acute or convalescent COVID-19.

The CDR3 here is CASSIPPGQMLVSYNEQFF. Written as DNA, the CDR3 is TGCGCCAGCAGCATTCCTCCGGGACAGATGTTGGTCTCCTACAATGAGCAGTTCTTC. This chain joins TRBV5-1 and TRBJ2-1, with TRBD1 matching 7 bases. V lost 4 bases to trimming and J lost 0 bases; unmatched junction nucleotides: 16. Germline loops: CDR1 SGHRS, CDR2 YFSETQ. The CDR3 totals 19 residues.

The chain is built from TRBV29-1 and TRBJ1-1, with TRBD1 as a possible D gene (5 bases). The V gene lost 4 bases and the J gene lost 5 bases, with 14 bases spanning the gap. The germline V gene has CDR1 SQVTM and CDR2 ANQGSEA. This CDR3 has 13 amino acids. This CDR3 is CSVAAAGVTEAFF. The CDR3 DNA reads as TGCAGCGTTGCGGCGGCGGGGGTGACTGAAGCTTTCTTT. Together with reference TRBV29-1 and TRBJ1-1, the CDR3 gives the full variable domain: SAVISQKPSRDICQRGTSLTIQCQVDSQVTMMFWYRQQPGQSLTLIATANQGSEATYESGFVIDKFPISRPNLTFSTLTVSNMSPEDSSIYLCSVAAAGVTEAFFGQGTRLTVV.

The chain carries TRBV7-9 and TRBJ1-1; unclear D gene. Germline values: CDR1 SEHNR, CDR2 FQNEAQ (reference sequence). This CDR3 region has 13 residues. V dropped 2 bases and J dropped 3 bases, with 7 bases sitting between them. This CDR3 reads CASSLWEDTEAFF. The CDR3, as DNA: TGTGCCAGCAGCTTATGGGAGGACACTGAAGCTTTCTTT.

V usage is TRBV5-6 and J usage is TRBJ1-6; no clear D. The CDR3 has 13 amino acids. From germline, CDR1 is SGHDT and CDR2 YYEEEE. Trimming stripped 2 bases from V and 5 bases from J, with 5 bases between. The CDR3 reads CASSLPDNSPLHF. Written as DNA, the CDR3 is TGTGCCAGCAGCTTACCAGATAATTCACCCCTCCACTTT.

The chain couples TRBV2 to TRBJ2-5; TRBD2 agrees at 7 bases. This CDR3 has 12 residues. V lost 4 bases to trimming and J lost 4 bases; unmatched junction nucleotides: 0. Germline loops: CDR1 SNHLY, CDR2 FYNNEI. CDR3 sequence: CASSAGGETQYF. Here the CDR3 DNA reads TGTGCCAGCAGTGCGGGGGGAGAGACCCAGTACTTC.

This rearrangement joins TRBV12-3 or TRBV12-4 to TRBJ1-5; no clear D gene. Trimming pared 5 bases from V and 5 bases from J, leaving 10 bases between. This CDR3 comprises 13 residues. CDR3 protein: CASSTDTDQPQHF. CDR3 nucleotide sequence: TGTGCCAGCAGTACCGACACTGATCAGCCCCAGCATTTT.

The V call is TRBV5-1, the J call TRBJ1-2; 9 nucleotides line up with TRBD1. The junction had 11 bases not matched to a gene; V was cut back by 3 bases and J by 8 bases. Germline V gene sequence: CDR1 SGHRS, CDR2 YFSETQ. The CDR3 extends over 15 amino acids. CDR3 amino acids: CASSSGQGGMDGYTF. The CDR3 DNA reads TGCGCCAGCAGCTCGGGACAGGGAGGAATGGACGGCTACACCTTC. Full variable domain (rest looked up from reference TRBV5-1 and TRBJ1-2): KAGVTQTPRYLIKTRGQQVTLSCSPISGHRSVSWYQQTPGQGLQFLFEYFSETQRNKGNFPGRFSGRQFSNSRSEMNVSTLELGDSALYLCASSSGQGGMDGYTFGSGTRLTVV.

The genes are TRBV30 and TRBJ1-6, with 9 bases that match TRBD1. Looked up from germline, CDR1 is GTSNPN and CDR2 is SVGIG (reference sequence). The CDR3 has 14 residues. Unmatched junction bases numbered 3, after V lost 2 bases and J lost 7 bases. The DNA for the CDR3 is TGTGCCTGGAGTTTTGGGACAGGGAATTCACCCCTCCACTTT. Its protein is CAWSFGTGNSPLHF.

This rearrangement joins TRBV5-6 to TRBJ2-1; D gene unclear. The germline gives CDR1 SGHDT, CDR2 YYEEEE. Deletions cut 5 bases from V and 4 bases from J, with 4 bases between. CDR3 length: 11 residues. The CDR3 protein is CASRSYNEQFF. In DNA, the CDR3 is TGTGCCAGCAGGTCTTACAATGAGCAGTTCTTC.

V and J are TRBV19 and TRBJ2-6; D perhaps matches TRBD1 (5 bases). The CDR3 length is 17 residues. V lost 1 base to trimming and J lost 0 bases, with 10 bases between them. CDR1 and CDR2 from the germline V gene are LNHDA and SQIVND (reference sequence). CDR3 sequence: CASSIAQGISGANVLTF. CDR3 coding DNA: TGTGCCAGTAGTATAGCCCAGGGCATCTCTGGGGCCAACGTCCTGACTTTC.

The genes are TRBV5-1 and TRBJ1-6; 7 bases align to TRBD1. The CDR3 runs 17 residues. The J segment lost 13 bases and the V segment lost 4 bases, leaving 20 bases of the junction unmatched. Germline V gene data show CDR1 as SGHRS and CDR2 as YFSETQ. The CDR3 nucleotides read TGCGCCAGCAGCCAATACTCCGACTCACAGGGGTCCTATCCCCTCCACTTT. Translating gives CASSQYSDSQGSYPLHF.

The rearrangement uses TRBV9 and TRBJ2-7, with D possibly being TRBD2 (5 bases). Germline loops: CDR1 SGDLS, CDR2 YYNGEE. This CDR3 spans 14 amino acids. Between the trimmed V and J ends, which lost 2 bases and 3 bases, there was a span of 12 bases. The CDR3 DNA reads as TGTGCCAGCAGCGTTGGAACTGCGGGCTACGAGCAGTACTTC. Translated, it gives CASSVGTAGYEQYF. Based on the CDR3 plus reference TRBV9 and TRBJ2-7, the full variable domain is DSGVTQTPKHLITATGQRVTLRCSPRSGDLSVYWYQQSLDQGLQFLIQYYNGEERAKGNILERFSAQQFPDLHSELNLSSLELGDSALYFCASSVGTAGYEQYFGPGTRLTVT.

This chain uses TRBV30 with TRBJ1-2, with 7 bases fitting TRBD1. CDR3 size: 15 residues. V was pared by 0 bases and J by 5 bases, with 9 bases of the junction left unmatched. Germline-derived CDR1 and CDR2 are GTSNPN and SVGIG (reference sequence). The CDR3 DNA sequence: TGTGCCTGGAGTGTGGGACAGAAGGGCCGATATGGCTACACCTTC. Protein sequence: CAWSVGQKGRYGYTF.

V and J are TRBV6-5 and TRBJ2-7; D is perhaps TRBD1 (5 bases). Trimming stripped 2 bases from V and 0 bases from J, with 8 bases between. CDR1 is MNHEY, CDR2 SVGAGI, per germline. This CDR3 is built from 14 residues. CDR3 loop: CASSYGRDSYEQYF. The CDR3 DNA sequence: TGTGCCAGCAGTTACGGCAGGGACTCCTACGAGCAGTACTTC.

The chain joins TRBV7-2 to TRBJ1-5, with TRBD1 identical over 8 bases. V trimming: 1 base; J trimming: 7 bases; junction bases outside the gene matches: 3. This CDR3 contains 14 residues. Germline assignment: CDR1 SGHTA and CDR2 FQGNSA. The CDR3 protein is CASSLGGQGQPQHF. The CDR3 nucleotides are TGTGCCAGCAGCTTAGGTGGACAGGGACAGCCCCAGCATTTT.

This chain joins TRBV6-5 and TRBJ1-1; perhaps TRBD1 as D (5 bases). Trimming took off 0 bases at V and 1 base at J, with 9 bases between the two ends. CDR1 is MNHEY, CDR2 SVGAGI, per germline. CDR3 length: 15 amino acids. CDR3 coding DNA: TGTGCCAGCAGTTACTCGGGGAGGGGGAACACTGAAGCTTTCTTT. Encoded protein: CASSYSGRGNTEAFF.

This chain uses TRBV10-3 with TRBJ1-2; D may be TRBD1 (5 bases). V lost 4 bases and J lost 6, with 12 bases in between. The CDR3 runs 13 residues. Germline CDR1 ENHRY, CDR2 SYGVKD. CDR3 in amino acids: CAISGGQADGYTF. CDR3 nucleotides: TGTGCCATCAGTGGGGGCCAGGCGGATGGCTACACCTTC.

The chain joins TRBV9 to TRBJ2-1, with 8 bases that match TRBD2. The CDR3 has 19 residues. Germline V gene sequence: CDR1 SGDLS, CDR2 YYNGEE. Trimming took 0 bases from V and 0 from J; bases not matched to a gene: 11. The CDR3 DNA reads TGTGCCAGCAGCGTAGAAGGGGGGACGGGGACTAGCTCCTACAATGAGCAGTTCTTC. Protein product: CASSVEGGTGTSSYNEQFF.